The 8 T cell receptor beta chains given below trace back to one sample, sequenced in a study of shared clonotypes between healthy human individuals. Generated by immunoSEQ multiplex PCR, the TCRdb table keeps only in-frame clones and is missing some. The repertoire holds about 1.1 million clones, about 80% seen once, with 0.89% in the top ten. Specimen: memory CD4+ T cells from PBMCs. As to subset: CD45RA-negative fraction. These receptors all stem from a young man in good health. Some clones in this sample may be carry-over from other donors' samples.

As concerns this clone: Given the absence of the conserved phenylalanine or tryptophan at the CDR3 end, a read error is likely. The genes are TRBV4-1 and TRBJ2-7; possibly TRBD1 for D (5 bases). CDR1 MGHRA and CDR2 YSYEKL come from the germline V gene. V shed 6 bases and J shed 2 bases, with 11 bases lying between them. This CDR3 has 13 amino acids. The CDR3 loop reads CASSPRAAYEQYS. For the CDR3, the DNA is TGCGCCAGCAGTCCCAGGGCAGCCTACGAGCAGTACTCC.

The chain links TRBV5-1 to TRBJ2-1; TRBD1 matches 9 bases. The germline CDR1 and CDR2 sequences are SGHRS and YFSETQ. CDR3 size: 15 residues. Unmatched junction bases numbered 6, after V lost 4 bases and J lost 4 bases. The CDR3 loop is CASSRSGTGYNEQFF. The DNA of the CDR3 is TGCGCCAGCAGCCGCTCCGGGACAGGGTACAATGAGCAGTTCTTC.

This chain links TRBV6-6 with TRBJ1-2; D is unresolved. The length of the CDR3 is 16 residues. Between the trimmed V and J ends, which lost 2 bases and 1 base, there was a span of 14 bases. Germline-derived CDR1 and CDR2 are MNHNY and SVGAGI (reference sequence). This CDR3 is CASSYPAAAVNYGYTF. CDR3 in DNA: TGTGCCAGCAGTTACCCGGCCGCGGCGGTTAACTATGGCTACACCTTC.

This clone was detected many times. Here the CDR3 reads CASSFGDREVNGYTF. The CDR3 nucleotides read TGTGCCAGCAGCTTTGGGGACAGGGAAGTGAATGGCTACACCTTC. V and J are TRBV7-9 and TRBJ1-2, with 9 bases identical to TRBD1. The V segment lost 3 bases and the J segment 6 bases; nucleotides outside the gene matches: 8. CDR3 length equals 15 residues. The germline V gene has CDR1 SEHNR and CDR2 FQNEAQ (reference sequence).

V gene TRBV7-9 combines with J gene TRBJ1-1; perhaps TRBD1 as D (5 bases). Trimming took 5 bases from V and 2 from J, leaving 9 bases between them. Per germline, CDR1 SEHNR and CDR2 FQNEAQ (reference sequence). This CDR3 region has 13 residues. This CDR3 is CASSDTGNTEAFF. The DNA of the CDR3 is TGTGCCAGCAGCGACACAGGAAACACTGAAGCTTTCTTT.

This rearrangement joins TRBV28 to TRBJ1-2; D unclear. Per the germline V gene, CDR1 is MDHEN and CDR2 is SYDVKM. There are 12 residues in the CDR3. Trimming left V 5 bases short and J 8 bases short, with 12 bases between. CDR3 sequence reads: CASSPTRAGYTF. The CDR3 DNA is TGTGCCAGCAGTCCGACCCGCGCCGGCTACACCTTC.

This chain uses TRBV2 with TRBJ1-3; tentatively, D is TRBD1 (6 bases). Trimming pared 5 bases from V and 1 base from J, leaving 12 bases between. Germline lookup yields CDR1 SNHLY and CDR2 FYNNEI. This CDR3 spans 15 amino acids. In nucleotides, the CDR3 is TGTGCCAGCAGTCAACAGGGAACATCTGGAAACACCATATATTTT. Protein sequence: CASSQQGTSGNTIYF.

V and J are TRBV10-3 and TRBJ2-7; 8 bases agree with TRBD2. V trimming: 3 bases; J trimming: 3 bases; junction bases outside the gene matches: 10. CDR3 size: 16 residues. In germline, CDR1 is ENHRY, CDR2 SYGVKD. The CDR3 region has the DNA TGTGCCATCAGTGAAAACGGGGGCGGGAGGCGCTACGAGCAGTACTTC. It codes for CAISENGGGRRYEQYF.